The 26 T cell receptor beta chains presented below share a single source sample, sequenced in a study of neurological immune-mediated disorders (dated by TCRdb to between 2017 and 2020). Receptor amplification or capture employed 5' RACE. Sequencing took place on an Illumina HiSeq 2500. Through fastp at Q25 and MiXCR, TCRdb rebuilt clones from the public reads, retaining in-frame beta chains. Merged by CDR3 protein, the rows form single entries marked with the most common genes and DNA. In this sample the table shows some 16,000 distinct CDR3 sequences, roughly 10% of which occur a single time. The ten largest clonotypes hold roughly 45% of the sample. Sequencing input: CD8+ T cells from blood. The receptors were gathered from a man aged 50 or older in good health.

At least ten counts were recorded for this clonotype. The V gene is TRBV6-5, the J gene TRBJ2-2; D unresolved. The germline V gene has CDR1 MNHEY and CDR2 SVGAGI. V was shortened by 6 bases and J by 1 base, with 15 bases between the two germline ends. This CDR3 has 16 residues. The CDR3 region is CASSSLMGLNTGELFF. In nucleotides, the CDR3 is TGTGCCAGCAGCTCGTTAATGGGGTTGAACACCGGGGAGCTGTTTTTT.

This clonotype appeared many times. The chain carries TRBV20-1 and TRBJ1-5; D gene uncertain. Germline V gene data show CDR1 as DFQATT and CDR2 as SNEGSKA (reference sequence). The V gene lost 0 bases and the J gene lost 0 bases, with 9 bases spanning the gap. There are 15 residues in the CDR3. The CDR3 bases are TGCAGTGCTAGAGATCCGGGGTATAGCAATCAGCCCCAGCATTTT. It specifies CSARDPGYSNQPQHF.

There are many counts of this clonotype. This chain uses TRBV24-1 with TRBJ2-5; 11 bases map to TRBD1. With V trimmed by 4 bases and J by 4 bases, 4 bases remained unmatched. This CDR3 spans 15 amino acids. The germline CDR1 and CDR2 sequences are KGHDR and SFDVKD. CDR3 nucleotides: TGTGCCACCAGTGACCCCGGGACAGGGGGAGAGACCCAGTACTTC. This translates into CATSDPGTGGETQYF.

This clonotype was found many times. The chain carries TRBV30 and TRBJ1-1; no firm D call. The CDR3 contains 13 residues. Trimming took 0 bases from V and 1 from J, leaving 6 bases between them. Germline CDR1 GTSNPN, CDR2 SVGIG (reference sequence). The CDR3 DNA is TGTGCCTGGAGTGTACTCAGGAACACTGAAGCTTTCTTT. Translation gives CAWSVLRNTEAFF. The variable domain in full, with the rest retrieved from reference TRBV30 and TRBJ1-1, is SQTIHQWPATLVQPVGSPLSLECTVEGTSNPNLYWYRQAAGRGLQLLFYSVGIGQISSEVPQNLSASRPQDRQFILSSKKLLLSDSGFYLCAWSVLRNTEAFFGQGTRLTVV.

There are many counts of this clonotype. The chain is built from TRBV20-1 and TRBJ2-2; a possible D gene is TRBD2 (6 bases). V was cut by 3 bases and J by 4 bases, with 15 bases left in between. The germline V gene has CDR1 DFQATT and CDR2 SNEGSKA (reference sequence). The CDR3 is 15 amino acids. For the CDR3, the DNA is TGCAGTGCTAGCGTCGCGGGATCACTCACCGGGGAGCTGTTTTTT. Amino acid sequence: CSASVAGSLTGELFF.

In its sample, this clonotype was seen many times. V and J are TRBV28 and TRBJ1-2; 7 bases are shared with TRBD1. The CDR3 is 13 amino acids. V was clipped by 5 bases and J by 3 bases; unmatched bases: 3. CDR1 MDHEN and CDR2 SYDVKM come from the germline V gene. As DNA, the CDR3 is TGTGCCAGCAGTACCGGGACAGACTATGGCTACACCTTC. This sequence encodes CASSTGTDYGYTF.

This clonotype appeared many times. This sequence joins TRBV13 and TRBJ2-2; 10 positions agree with TRBD2. This CDR3 spans 16 amino acids. CDR1 is PRHDT and CDR2 is FYEKMQ in the germline V gene (reference sequence). J gave up 3 bases and V 9 bases, and 10 bases lay outside the gene matches. DNA for the CDR3: TGTGCCAGACATTTTAGCGGGAGGACGCACACCGGGGAGCTGTTTTTT. The encoded protein is CARHFSGRTHTGELFF.

Sample share makes this clonotype medium-sized. One end of the junction is discordant with germline, which a read error may explain. DNA for the CDR3: TGCAGCGGCCTAGACCAGGGGTCGGTTGACTTT. Its translation: CSGLDQGSVDF. The rearrangement links TRBV29-1 to TRBJ1-1; a weak D match, TRBD1 (6 bases). This CDR3 is built from 11 residues. CDR1 is SQVTM and CDR2 is ANQGSEA in the germline V gene.

This clonotype was seen many times. V is TRBV7-9 and J is TRBJ2-3, with D possibly TRBD2 on 5 matching bases. Germline lookup yields CDR1 SEHNR and CDR2 FQNEAQ (reference sequence). The CDR3 covers 11 residues. The V end was cut by 3 bases, the J end by 8 bases, with 6 bases between. CDR3 sequence: CASSFGVTQYF. The DNA for the CDR3 is TGTGCCAGCAGCTTCGGGGTTACGCAGTATTTT.

This clonotype was recorded many times. This chain joins TRBV18 and TRBJ2-7; D is perhaps TRBD1 (6 bases). Deletions cut 2 bases from V and 5 bases from J, with 13 bases between. CDR3 size: 14 residues. Germline CDR1 reads KGHSH; CDR2 reads LQKENI. For the CDR3, the DNA is TGTGCCAGCTCACCAACAGGGTTCTATAACGAGCAGTACTTC. It yields the protein CASSPTGFYNEQYF.

This clonotype has ten or more counts. The J gene is TRBJ2-7, the V gene TRBV3-1; unclear D gene. The V gene's germline CDR1 is LGHDT and CDR2 YNNKEL (reference sequence). The V end was cut by 0 bases, the J end by 0 bases, with 6 bases between. CDR3 length: 14 residues. CDR3 DNA: TGTGCCAGCAGCCAAGAGGATTTCTCCTACGAGCAGTACTTC. Translated: CASSQEDFSYEQYF.

This clonotype was recorded many times. The chain recombines TRBV7-2 with TRBJ2-3, with 7 bases that match TRBD2. Germline values: CDR1 SGHTA, CDR2 FQGNSA. This CDR3 contains 17 residues. The V segment lost 5 bases and the J segment 4 bases; nucleotides outside the gene matches: 15. CDR3 bases: TGTGCCAGCAGCCTCCCCGTGGGGGGGGTCTCACCAGATACGCAGTATTTT. It codes for CASSLPVGGVSPDTQYF.

The chain is built from TRBV6-2 or TRBV6-3 and TRBJ2-7; tentatively, D is TRBD1 or TRBD2 (5 bases each). Trimming took 6 bases from V and 5 from J, leaving 20 bases between them. This CDR3 is built from 15 residues. The germline V gene encodes CDR1 MNHEY and CDR2 SVGEGT. The CDR3: CASSISSRGQNEQYF. CDR3 nucleotides: TGTGCCAGCAGCATATCCTCTCGGGGCCAGAACGAGCAGTACTTC.

This clonotype was counted many times. The gene calls are TRBV29-1 and TRBJ2-7; D not resolved. The CDR3 sequence is 15 residues long. Trimming left V 7 bases short and J 1 base short, with 20 bases between. Germline assignment: CDR1 SQVTM and CDR2 ANQGSEA. CDR3 sequence reads: CSAGGPTDFSYEQYF. For the CDR3, the DNA is TGCAGCGCCGGTGGTCCGACGGATTTTTCCTACGAGCAGTACTTC.

This clonotype was seen repeatedly, ten times or more. This sequence joins TRBV6-2 or TRBV6-3 and TRBJ2-2, with D unresolved. V dropped 2 bases and J dropped 4 bases, with 8 bases sitting between them. CDR1 and CDR2 from the germline V gene are MNHEY and SVGEGT. This CDR3 is built from 14 residues. CDR3 nucleotides: TGTGCCAGCAGTTACACACCGGGCACCGGGGAGCTGTTTTTT. Its protein is CASSYTPGTGELFF.

This clonotype was recorded a few times. The gene calls are TRBV4-3 and TRBJ1-4, with 7 bases that match TRBD1. This CDR3 region has 15 residues. V lost 1 base to trimming and J lost 7 bases; unmatched junction nucleotides: 6. Germline lookup yields CDR1 LGHNA and CDR2 YSLEER. The CDR3 DNA is TGCGCCAGCAGCCAAGGTCGGGACAGAGCTGAAAAACTGTTTTTT. Protein: CASSQGRDRAEKLFF.

This clonotype was detected ten times or more. The CDR3 coding sequence is TGCGCCAGCAGCCAAGAAGACCGGTGGGCGGCCGGGGAGCTGTTTTTT. It yields the protein CASSQEDRWAAGELFF. V usage is TRBV4-1 and J usage is TRBJ2-2; D is unclear. Germline loops: CDR1 MGHRA, CDR2 YSYEKL. The CDR3 contains 16 residues. The V and J ends lost 0 bases and 6 bases respectively, with 14 bases between them.

This chain links TRBV4-3 with TRBJ2-5; the D is unclear. Trimming stripped 1 base from V and 2 bases from J, with 11 bases between. The CDR3 spans 15 residues. The germline V gene encodes CDR1 LGHNA and CDR2 YSLEER. The CDR3 sequence is CASSQGVNGQETQYF. In DNA form, the CDR3 reads TGCGCCAGCAGCCAAGGCGTCAACGGTCAAGAGACCCAGTACTTC.

This clonotype was detected ten times or more. The chain is built from TRBV4-3 and TRBJ2-7; tentative D call: TRBD2 (5 bases). V lost 0 bases and J lost 3, with 9 bases in between. The CDR3 loop spans 14 amino acids. CDR1 and CDR2 from the germline V gene are LGHNA and YSLEER. The CDR3 nucleotides read TGCGCCAGCAGCCAAGATGCGGGTGGCTACGAGCAGTACTTC. Amino acids: CASSQDAGGYEQYF.

This rearrangement joins TRBV4-1 to TRBJ2-2, with TRBD1 as a possible D gene (6 bases). The CDR3 totals 12 residues. V lost 7 bases to trimming and J lost 5 bases, with 8 bases between them. Per the germline V gene, CDR1 is MGHRA and CDR2 is YSYEKL. CDR3 bases: TGCGCCAGCATGGGGGCGACCGGGGAGCTGTTTTTT. Its protein product is CASMGATGELFF.

This clonotype came up many times. The chain joins TRBV3-1 to TRBJ2-1; 7 bases fit TRBD1. The V gene end was trimmed by 7 bases and the J gene end by 3 bases; junction bases not matched to a gene: 9. Germline assignment: CDR1 LGHDT and CDR2 YNNKEL (reference sequence). This CDR3 is built from 15 residues. This chain's CDR3 is CASNLQGHGYNEQFF. CDR3 coding DNA: TGTGCCAGCAACTTACAGGGGCACGGCTACAATGAGCAGTTCTTC.

This clonotype was picked up many times. V is TRBV4-2 and J is TRBJ2-3; TRBD2 matches 9 bases. The CDR3 consists of 21 residues. V dropped 0 bases and J dropped 4; count of bases not matched to a gene: 20. The germline V gene encodes CDR1 LGHNA and CDR2 YNFKEQ. CDR3 region: CASSQDSLVVAGDGSPDTQYF. In nucleotides, the CDR3 is TGTGCCAGCAGCCAAGATTCGTTGGTGGTAGCGGGAGACGGTTCCCCAGATACGCAGTATTTT.

This clonotype was counted ten times or more. The genes are TRBV5-1 and TRBJ2-1; the match to TRBD2 covers 7 bases. The CDR3 has 17 residues. Germline assignment: CDR1 SGHRS and CDR2 YFSETQ. Trimming removed 3 bases from V and 0 bases from J; junction bases left unmatched: 9. The DNA for the CDR3 is TGCGCCAGCAGCTCCGGACTAGGGATTAGCTCCTACAATGAGCAGTTCTTC. It yields the protein CASSSGLGISSYNEQFF.

This clonotype came up many times. The chain is built from TRBV18 and TRBJ2-7, with 10 nucleotides matching TRBD2. J was trimmed by 7 bases and V by 1 base; bases with no gene match: 16. The CDR3 contains 18 residues. The germline V gene has CDR1 KGHSH and CDR2 LQKENI. Here the CDR3 DNA reads TGTGCCAGCTCACCACAGGTACTAGCGGGACACTTCAAAGCGGAGCAGTACTTC. Its translation: CASSPQVLAGHFKAEQYF.

This clonotype was seen at least ten times. The chain recombines TRBV28 with TRBJ2-3; TRBD1 matches at 11 bases. Germline trimming cut 5 bases from V and 5 bases from J; bases unmatched to any gene: 9. CDR1 and CDR2 (germline): MDHEN, SYDVKM. The CDR3 extends over 16 amino acids. CDR3 sequence (DNA): TGTGCCAGCAGTAATATGGACAGGGGGCTGAAAGATACGCAGTATTTT. Translated, it gives CASSNMDRGLKDTQYF.

Many counts were recorded for this clonotype. V is TRBV7-9 and J is TRBJ2-3; 13 nucleotides line up with TRBD2. The CDR3 sequence is 16 residues long. From germline, CDR1 is SEHNR and CDR2 FQNEAQ (reference sequence). Germline trimming cut 5 bases from V and 1 base from J; bases unmatched to any gene: 3. The CDR3 DNA is TGTGCCAGCAGCGGACTAGCGGGAGCAGGCACAGATACGCAGTATTTT. Its translation: CASSGLAGAGTDTQYF. The complete variable domain, with remaining parts taken from reference TRBV7-9 and TRBJ2-3, reads DTGVSQNPRHKITKRGQNVTFRCDPISEHNRLYWYRQTLGQGPEFLTYFQNEAQLEKSRLLSDRFSAERPKGSFSTLEIQRTEQGDSAMYLCASSGLAGAGTDTQYFGPGTRLTVL.